This T cell receptor (beta chain) was recovered during a study of T cell repertoires in cytomegalovirus infection. MiXCR, run by TCRdb on the reads, gives a single entry per CDR3 protein. The sample records roughly 230,000 distinct CDR3 sequences, 22% being singletons. As for this clonotype: Its specificity is unknown.

CDR1 is MDHEN, CDR2 SYDVKM, per germline. Trimming at V came to 6 bases and at J to 4 bases, leaving 8 bases not matched to a gene. The CDR3 covers 15 residues. General study findings and limits: Summed frequency of shared TCR beta families picked out CMV carriers who also had the relevant HLA.

The material sequenced was CD8+ T cells from PBMCs. The clonotype comes from a human donor in good health (CMV status not recorded). Some clones in this sample may be carry-over from other donors' samples. The chain carries TRBV28 and TRBJ2-2; 7 nucleotides agree with TRBD1. The CDR3 loop reads CASRLLQGSTGELFF. Written as DNA, the CDR3 is TGTGCCAGCAGGTTGTTACAGGGGTCCACCGGGGAGCTGTTTTTT. The whole variable domain, remainder taken from reference TRBV28 and TRBJ2-2, is DVKVTQSSRYLVKRTGEKVFLECVQDMDHENMFWYRQDPGLGLRLIYFSYDVKMKEKGDIPEGYSVSREKKERFSLILESASTNQTSMYLCASRLLQGSTGELFFGEGSRLTVL.